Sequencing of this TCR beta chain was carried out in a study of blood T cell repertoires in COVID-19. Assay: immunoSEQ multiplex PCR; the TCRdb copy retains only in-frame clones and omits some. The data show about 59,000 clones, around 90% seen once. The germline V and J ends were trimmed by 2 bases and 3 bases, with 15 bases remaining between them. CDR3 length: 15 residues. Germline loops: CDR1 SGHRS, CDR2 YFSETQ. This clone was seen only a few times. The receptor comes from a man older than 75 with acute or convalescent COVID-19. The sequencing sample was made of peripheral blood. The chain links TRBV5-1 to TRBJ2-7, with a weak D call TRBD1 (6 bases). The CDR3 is CASSFDGTPLYEQYF. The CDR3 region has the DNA TGCGCCAGCAGCTTCGACGGGACACCTCTCTACGAGCAGTACTTC.